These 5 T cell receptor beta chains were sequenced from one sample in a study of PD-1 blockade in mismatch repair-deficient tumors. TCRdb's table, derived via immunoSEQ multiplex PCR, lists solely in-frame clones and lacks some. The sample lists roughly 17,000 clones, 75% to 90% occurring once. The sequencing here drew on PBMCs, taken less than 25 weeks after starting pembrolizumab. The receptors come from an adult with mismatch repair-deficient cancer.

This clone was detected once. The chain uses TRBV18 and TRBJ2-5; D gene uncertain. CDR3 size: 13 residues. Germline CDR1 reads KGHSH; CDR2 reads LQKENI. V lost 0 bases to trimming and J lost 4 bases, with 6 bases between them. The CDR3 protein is CASSPPSLETQYF. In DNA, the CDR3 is TGTGCCAGCTCACCACCGAGTTTAGAGACCCAGTACTTC.

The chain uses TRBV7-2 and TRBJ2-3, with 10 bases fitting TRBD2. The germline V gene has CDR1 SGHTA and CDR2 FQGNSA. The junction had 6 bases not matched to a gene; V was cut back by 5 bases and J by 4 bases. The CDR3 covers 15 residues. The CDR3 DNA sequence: TGTGCCAGCAGCCCAATGGGACTAGCGCCAGATACGCAGTATTTT. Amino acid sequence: CASSPMGLAPDTQYF.

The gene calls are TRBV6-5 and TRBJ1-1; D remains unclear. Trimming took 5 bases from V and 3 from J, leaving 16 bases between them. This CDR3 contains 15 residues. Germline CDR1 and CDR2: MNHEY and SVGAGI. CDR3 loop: CASSPSWEPHTEAFF. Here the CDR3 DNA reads TGTGCCAGCAGTCCGTCGTGGGAGCCACACACTGAAGCTTTCTTT.

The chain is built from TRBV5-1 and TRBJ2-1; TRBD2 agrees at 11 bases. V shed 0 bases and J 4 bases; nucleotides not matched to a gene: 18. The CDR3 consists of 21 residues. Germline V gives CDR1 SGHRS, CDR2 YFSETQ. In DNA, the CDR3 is TGCGCCAGCAGCTTGGCCCTCCCCGGACTAGCGGGCAAGAGCTCTTACAATGAGCAGTTCTTC. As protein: CASSLALPGLAGKSSYNEQFF.

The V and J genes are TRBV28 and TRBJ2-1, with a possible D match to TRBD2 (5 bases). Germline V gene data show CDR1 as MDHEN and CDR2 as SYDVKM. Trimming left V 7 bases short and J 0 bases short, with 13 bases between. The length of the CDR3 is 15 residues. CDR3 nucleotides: TGTGCCAGCATAACCAGAGGGAACTCCTACAATGAGCAGTTCTTC. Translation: CASITRGNSYNEQFF.